Sequencing of this TCR beta chain was carried out in a study of follicular helper T cells after annual influenza vaccination. Background on the study: Sampling occurred days 0, 7 and 28 after each influenza vaccination.

Assay used: immunoSEQ multiplex PCR; TCRdb lists only in-frame clones, some missing. The table lists several thousand clones, about 77% of them singletons. Regarding this clone: Its target is unknown.

Time point specified: 2014-2015 season, pre-vaccination. Community-dwelling subjects without influenza vaccination in the prior 6 months were enrolled. Points from the study as a whole: Each annual vaccination recalled recurring oligoclonal ICOS+CD38+ cTfh clonotypes.

Trimming took 5 bases from V and 6 from J, leaving 21 bases between them. The germline CDR1 and CDR2 sequences are MDHEN and SYDVKM. The CDR3 loop spans 16 amino acids. The sample consisted of CXCR5+ CD38- circulating T follicular helper cells from blood, taken on the day of influenza vaccination. Indicated subset: circulating Tfh, non-naive CD4+CXCR5+PD-1+ (ICOS+CD38+ or ICOS-CD38-). The receptor was derived from an adult who received the influenza vaccine. The rearrangement uses TRBV28 and TRBJ2-3; TRBD2 might be the D (6 bases). The CDR3 bases are TGTGCCAGCAGTCCGCCTTCCGGGGGAGGTGAGGATACGCAGTATTTT. Its protein product is CASSPPSGGGEDTQYF.